These 22 T cell receptor beta chains originate from one sample sequenced in a study of CD4 T cells in relation to SARS-CoV-2 and coronaviruses. CD4+ T cells from unexposed donors were obtained before the COVID-19 pandemic (2011-2018). After 10 to 11 days of culture, CD4+ T cells were isolated. The protocol was immunoSEQ multiplex PCR, while the TCRdb copy is restricted to in-frame clones and leaves out a portion. The sample includes 20,000 to 25,000 clones, 72% of them seen just once. No antigen is known for these receptors. Sequenced sample: CD4+ T cells from PBMCs, cultured in vitro. The receptors stem from a human donor in good health.

The sample holds a few counts of this clone. The chain combines TRBV6-1 with TRBJ1-5; D uncertain. CDR3 length equals 15 residues. Germline V gene data show CDR1 as MNHNS and CDR2 as SASEGT. The V gene lost 2 bases and the J gene lost 2 bases, with 10 bases spanning the gap. The CDR3 DNA sequence: TGTGCCAGCAGTGAATTGAGACGGGGCAATCAGCCCCAGCATTTT. This sequence encodes CASSELRRGNQPQHF.

The chain joins TRBV30 to TRBJ1-4, with TRBD1 as a possible D gene (5 bases). Germline CDR1 GTSNPN, CDR2 SVGIG (reference sequence). V dropped 3 bases and J dropped 8 bases, with 16 bases sitting between them. The CDR3 length is 14 residues. CDR3 residues: CAWSMGPSGEKLFF. The CDR3 DNA reads as TGTGCCTGGAGCATGGGGCCCTCCGGCGAAAAACTGTTTTTT.

V gene TRBV15 combines with J gene TRBJ1-1; D gene uncertain. This CDR3 is 14 amino acids long. The germline V gene encodes CDR1 LNHNV and CDR2 YYDKDF (reference sequence). Trimming took 0 bases from V and 3 from J, leaving 8 bases between them. The DNA for the CDR3 is TGTGCCACCAGCAGAGACCTAGGATACACTGAAGCTTTCTTT. Translation: CATSRDLGYTEAFF.

This clone was found once. The J gene is TRBJ1-1, the V gene TRBV30; D is unclear. The CDR3 spans 13 residues. The V gene's germline CDR1 is GTSNPN and CDR2 SVGIG (reference sequence). Trimming removed 3 bases from V and 6 bases from J, with 14 bases in between. For the CDR3, the DNA is TGTGCCTGGAGGGCGGGGAGCCCAGCTGAAGCTTTCTTT. Its translation is CAWRAGSPAEAFF.

This clone was seen only once. The chain couples TRBV7-2 to TRBJ2-1, with 9 bases lining up with TRBD2. CDR3 length: 15 residues. The germline gives CDR1 SGHTA, CDR2 FQGNSA. V lost 2 bases to trimming and J lost 4 bases; unmatched junction nucleotides: 3. The DNA of the CDR3 is TGTGCCAGCAGCTTACAAGCGGGGGGTTACAATGAGCAGTTCTTC. Translated: CASSLQAGGYNEQFF.

This clone was detected only a few times. This chain links TRBV12-3 or TRBV12-4 with TRBJ1-2; no definite D call. This CDR3 has 12 residues. The germline V and J ends were trimmed by 4 bases and 4 bases, with 7 bases remaining between them. The CDR3 DNA reads TGTGCCAGCAGTTCCAGCCCCTATGGCTACACCTTC. This codes for CASSSSPYGYTF.

This sequence joins TRBV10-3 and TRBJ2-3; tentative D call: TRBD2 (6 bases). Per the germline V gene, CDR1 is ENHRY and CDR2 is SYGVKD. The CDR3 totals 14 residues. Trimming left V 4 bases short and J 4 bases short, with 12 bases between. The CDR3 here is CAISAPREADTQYF. The CDR3, as DNA: TGTGCCATCAGTGCCCCCAGGGAGGCAGATACGCAGTATTTT.

The chain uses TRBV2 and TRBJ2-3; D is ambiguous. The CDR3 loop spans 14 amino acids. V lost 4 bases to trimming and J lost 2 bases, with 10 bases between them. Germline CDR1 reads SNHLY; CDR2 reads FYNNEI. CDR3: CASSGGQVTDTQYF. CDR3 nucleotides: TGTGCCAGCAGTGGTGGGCAGGTCACAGATACGCAGTATTTT.

The chain recombines TRBV19 with TRBJ2-1, with 9 bases matching TRBD2. The germline gives CDR1 LNHDA, CDR2 SQIVND (reference sequence). V lost 2 bases, J lost 5 bases, and 4 bases stayed unmatched. This CDR3 region has 15 residues. Here the CDR3 reads CASSILAGLNNEQFF. CDR3 bases: TGTGCCAGTAGTATACTAGCGGGGCTAAACAATGAGCAGTTCTTC.

The chain joins TRBV10-3 to TRBJ1-1; TRBD1 is a possible D gene (5 bases). Trimming pared 10 bases from V and 2 bases from J, leaving 11 bases between. This CDR3 spans 12 amino acids. Germline V CDR1 and CDR2: ENHRY, SYGVKD. The CDR3 sequence is CATGGINTEAFF. The CDR3 nucleotides read TGTGCCACGGGGGGAATCAACACTGAAGCTTTCTTT.

This clone turned up a few times. CDR3 nucleotide sequence: TGTGCCAGTAGTATCGCGGGGGGGCCATGGACCGGGGAGCTGTTTTTT. It yields the protein CASSIAGGPWTGELFF. The chain links TRBV19 to TRBJ2-2; TRBD2 matches at 9 bases. Trimming at V came to 3 bases and at J to 5 bases, leaving 7 bases not matched to a gene. This CDR3 has 16 amino acids. The germline V gene has CDR1 LNHDA and CDR2 SQIVND (reference sequence).

V gene TRBV10-2 combines with J gene TRBJ1-3; D is perhaps TRBD1 (6 bases). This CDR3 is built from 18 residues. Germline CDR1 reads WSHSY; CDR2 reads SAAADI. Trimming stripped 6 bases from V and 0 bases from J, with 21 bases between. The CDR3: CASSETLWGHISGNTIYF. CDR3 bases: TGCGCCAGCAGCGAGACCCTATGGGGGCATATCTCTGGAAACACCATATATTTT.

The count of this clone is one. The V and J genes are TRBV3-1 (or the pseudogene TRBV3-2) and TRBJ1-1; 8 bases are shared with TRBD1. V shed 4 bases and J 4 bases; nucleotides not matched to a gene: 11. The CDR3 is 16 residues long. Germline V lookup: CDR1 LGHDT, CDR2 YNNKEL (reference sequence). The CDR3 DNA is TGTGCCAGCAGCCCCATGCAGGGGGCTAGCGGCACTGAAGCTTTCTTT. This encodes CASSPMQGASGTEAFF.

The chain joins TRBV29-1 to TRBJ2-1; 9 nucleotides line up with TRBD1. The CDR3 spans 11 residues. With V trimmed by 7 bases and J by 7 bases, 2 bases remained unmatched. From germline, CDR1 is SQVTM and CDR2 ANQGSEA. The CDR3 spells CSGDRANEQFF. The CDR3 DNA is TGCAGCGGGGACAGGGCAAATGAGCAGTTCTTC.

The chain joins TRBV7-2 to TRBJ2-3; TRBD2 matches at 10 bases. CDR1 and CDR2 (germline): SGHTA, FQGNSA. The CDR3 extends over 16 amino acids. After removal of 1 base from V and 7 bases from J, the junction contained 8 bases not matched to a gene. This CDR3 is CASSLEWERGGYTQYF. For the CDR3, the DNA is TGTGCCAGCAGCTTAGAATGGGAGCGGGGGGGCTATACGCAGTATTTT.

The rearrangement joins TRBV6-2 or TRBV6-3 to TRBJ2-1, with unresolved D. The V end was cut by 4 bases, the J end by 7 bases, with 14 bases between. The CDR3 has 14 residues. The germline gives CDR1 MNHEY, CDR2 SVGEGT. CDR3 protein: CASSWLWGTNEQFF. CDR3 nucleotides: TGTGCCAGCAGTTGGTTATGGGGTACAAATGAGCAGTTCTTC.

The chain has TRBV19 and TRBJ2-2, with D perhaps matching TRBD1 (6 bases). Per germline, CDR1 LNHDA and CDR2 SQIVND (reference sequence). CDR3 length equals 13 residues. Trimming shortened V by 6 bases and J by 1 base, and 6 bases separated the two germline ends. The CDR3 DNA is TGTGCCAGTAGACAGGGGAACACCGGGGAGCTGTTTTTT. Its protein is CASRQGNTGELFF.

V gene TRBV5-1 combines with J gene TRBJ2-6, with D perhaps matching TRBD1 (5 bases). The V end was cut by 0 bases, the J end by 0 bases, with 7 bases between. The CDR3 extends over 16 amino acids. Germline CDR1 is SGHRS and CDR2 is YFSETQ. DNA of the CDR3: TGCGCCAGCAGCTTGGCAGGGCCCTCTGGGGCCAACGTCCTGACTTTC. Translated: CASSLAGPSGANVLTF. The full variable domain, completed using reference TRBV5-1 and TRBJ2-6, is KAGVTQTPRYLIKTRGQQVTLSCSPISGHRSVSWYQQTPGQGLQFLFEYFSETQRNKGNFPGRFSGRQFSNSRSEMNVSTLELGDSALYLCASSLAGPSGANVLTFGAGSRLTVL.

The J gene is TRBJ1-1, the V gene TRBV6-1; D gene unclear. The CDR3 length is 15 residues. Germline lookup yields CDR1 MNHNS and CDR2 SASEGT. Trimming removed 0 bases at V and 5 bases at J, with 13 bases between. For the CDR3, the DNA is TGTGCCAGCAGTGAAGCAGAGGGTAGATGGACTGAAGCTTTCTTT. It encodes CASSEAEGRWTEAFF.

The CDR3 protein is CASSDISYNSPLHF. The CDR3 nucleotides are TGTGCCAGCAGTGACATATCTTATAATTCACCCCTCCACTTT. The rearrangement joins TRBV6-1 to TRBJ1-6; no clear D gene. The V gene lost 3 bases and the J gene lost 4 bases, with 7 bases spanning the gap. Per germline, CDR1 MNHNS and CDR2 SASEGT. This CDR3 is built from 14 residues.

The gene calls are TRBV10-3 and TRBJ2-3; 11 bases agree with TRBD1. CDR1 ENHRY and CDR2 SYGVKD come from the germline V gene. There are 13 residues in the CDR3. J was trimmed by 6 bases and V by 11 bases; bases with no gene match: 7. CDR3: CAAGTGGTDTQYF. In nucleotides, the CDR3 is TGTGCCGCCGGGACAGGGGGAACGGATACGCAGTATTTT.

There are a few counts of this clone. The V call is TRBV6-1, the J call TRBJ2-2; D is unclear. Germline V gene data show CDR1 as MNHNS and CDR2 as SASEGT. V was clipped by 6 bases and J by 7 bases, with 9 bases between them. CDR3 length equals 12 residues. CDR3 bases: TGTGCCAGCAGCTCCCCTGGCGGGGAGCTGTTTTTT. Its translation is CASSSPGGELFF.